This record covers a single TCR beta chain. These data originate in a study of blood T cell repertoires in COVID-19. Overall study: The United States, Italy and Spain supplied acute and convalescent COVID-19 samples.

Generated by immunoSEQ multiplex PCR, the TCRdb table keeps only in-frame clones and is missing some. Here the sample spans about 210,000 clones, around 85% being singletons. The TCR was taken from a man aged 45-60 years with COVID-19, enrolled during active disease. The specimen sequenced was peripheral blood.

CDR3 region: CASARTSGVTDTQYF. In nucleotides, the CDR3 is TGCGCCAGCGCCAGGACTAGCGGGGTGACAGATACGCAGTATTTT. The chain recombines TRBV5-1 with TRBJ2-3; 12 nucleotides line up with TRBD2. This CDR3 region has 15 residues. V lost 7 bases, J lost 3 bases, and 6 bases stayed unmatched. CDR1 and CDR2 from the germline V gene are SGHRS and YFSETQ.